The 18 T cell receptor beta chains in this list originate from one sample, sequenced in a study of blood T cell repertoires in COVID-19. The table came from immunoSEQ multiplex PCR; TCRdb's copy has only in-frame clones and leaves some out. The sample includes roughly 100,000 clones, roughly 80% of them seen just once. Sequences were obtained from peripheral blood. Every receptor here comes from a woman between 55 and 75 years old with acute or convalescent COVID-19.

This chain uses TRBV6-5 with TRBJ1-1; D unresolved. Trimming stripped 2 bases from V and 3 bases from J, with 7 bases between. Germline CDR1 is MNHEY and CDR2 is SVGAGI. This CDR3 spans 13 amino acids. DNA of the CDR3: TGTGCCAGCAGTTACAACAGACACACTGAAGCTTTCTTT. This gives the protein CASSYNRHTEAFF.

This chain links TRBV29-1 with TRBJ2-5, with unresolved D. The V gene's germline CDR1 is SQVTM and CDR2 ANQGSEA. CDR3 length: 12 amino acids. Between the trimmed V and J ends, which lost 7 bases and 0 bases, there was a span of 9 bases. The CDR3 region has the DNA TGCAGCGGCAGAGCGTACCAAGAGACCCAGTACTTC. Translating it yields CSGRAYQETQYF.

This clone was detected ten times or more. The chain carries TRBV2 and TRBJ2-5, with 8 bases identical to TRBD1. The V gene's germline CDR1 is SNHLY and CDR2 FYNNEI. The length of the CDR3 is 12 residues. The V segment lost 8 bases and the J segment 5 bases; nucleotides outside the gene matches: 4. CDR3 loop: CASQGAGETQYF. The DNA for the CDR3 is TGTGCCAGCCAGGGGGCCGGGGAGACCCAGTACTTC.

This chain uses TRBV5-4 with TRBJ1-2, with a possible D match to TRBD1 (6 bases). CDR1 SGHNT and CDR2 YYREEE come from the germline V gene (reference sequence). The V and J ends lost 4 bases and 4 bases respectively, with 23 bases between them. The CDR3 covers 17 residues. The CDR3 region is CASSPPLGGAVGYGYTF. CDR3 DNA: TGTGCCAGCAGCCCCCCCCTGGGGGGGGCGGTGGGCTATGGCTACACCTTC.

This chain uses TRBV5-1 with TRBJ2-5; tentatively, D is TRBD1 (6 bases). Germline CDR1 SGHRS, CDR2 YFSETQ. This CDR3 spans 15 amino acids. V was shortened by 0 bases and J by 1 base, with 10 bases between the two germline ends. The CDR3 region is CASSLVGHSQETQYF. CDR3 sequence (DNA): TGCGCCAGCAGCTTGGTGGGACACAGCCAAGAGACCCAGTACTTC.

This clone appeared a few times. The chain has TRBV9 and TRBJ2-3; TRBD2 aligns across 9 bases. The CDR3 extends over 14 amino acids. CDR1 and CDR2 (germline): SGDLS, YYNGEE. The V segment lost 1 base and the J segment 5 bases; nucleotides outside the gene matches: 2. The CDR3 loop reads CASSVSSGIDTQYF. CDR3 nucleotides: TGTGCCAGCAGCGTATCTAGCGGGATAGATACGCAGTATTTT.

The chain uses TRBV10-3 and TRBJ1-2; D is perhaps TRBD1 (5 bases). The V end lost 3 bases, the J end lost 8 bases, and 13 bases lay between the germline ends. The CDR3 length is 13 residues. Per the germline V gene, CDR1 is ENHRY and CDR2 is SYGVKD. The CDR3 bases are TGTGCCATCAGTGAAGGGAGGGGCGGCGGCTACACCTTC. Amino acids: CAISEGRGGGYTF.

This chain connects TRBV5-1 to TRBJ2-7; TRBD1 matches 8 bases. Germline CDR1 and CDR2: SGHRS and YFSETQ. The CDR3 totals 14 residues. V gave up 3 bases and J gave up 0 bases; unmatched junction bases: 2. CDR3 nucleotides: TGCGCCAGCAGCTCCGGGACAGGCTCCTACGAGCAGTACTTC. This gives the protein CASSSGTGSYEQYF.

This clone occurred once. The CDR3, as DNA: TGTGCCAGCAGCGCCCAGGGAAGCAATCAGCCCCAGCATTTT. Protein sequence: CASSAQGSNQPQHF. The V gene is TRBV2, the J gene TRBJ1-5; TRBD1 might be the D (5 bases). V lost 6 bases and J 1 base, leaving 10 bases between the germline ends. This CDR3 spans 14 amino acids. Germline V gene sequence: CDR1 SNHLY, CDR2 FYNNEI.

This chain connects TRBV29-1 to TRBJ2-1, with D possibly being TRBD1 (5 bases). Per the germline V gene, CDR1 is SQVTM and CDR2 is ANQGSEA. Trimming removed 7 bases at V and 6 bases at J, with 13 bases between. CDR3 size: 12 residues. CDR3 sequence (DNA): TGCAGCGGGGTGGACACGCTCAATGAGCAGTTCTTC. Residues: CSGVDTLNEQFF.

The chain carries TRBV27 and TRBJ1-5, with 7 bases identical to TRBD1. V lost 4 bases, J lost 6 bases, and 6 bases stayed unmatched. The CDR3 sequence is 14 residues long. The germline V gene encodes CDR1 MNHEY and CDR2 SMNVEV (reference sequence). CDR3 coding DNA: TGTGCCAGCAGTTCTGGACAGGCCGGTCAGCCCCAGCATTTT. Protein sequence: CASSSGQAGQPQHF.

This chain joins TRBV5-4 and TRBJ2-5; the match to TRBD1 covers 8 bases. The CDR3 has 15 amino acids. J lost 5 bases, V lost 0 bases, and 6 bases had no gene match. CDR1 SGHNT and CDR2 YYREEE come from the germline V gene (reference sequence). The CDR3: CASSLGQGLGETQYF. CDR3 coding DNA: TGTGCCAGCAGCTTGGGACAGGGGTTGGGGGAGACCCAGTACTTC.

Relative to its sample, this clone is large. CDR3 in amino acids: CASSSPGDRSDTQYF. The CDR3 DNA is TGTGCCAGCAGTTCCCCCGGGGACAGGTCAGATACGCAGTATTTT. J is TRBJ2-3 and V is TRBV27, with 8 bases fitting TRBD1. The CDR3 consists of 15 residues. V gave up 4 bases and J gave up 4 bases; unmatched junction bases: 7. Germline V gene data show CDR1 as MNHEY and CDR2 as SMNVEV (reference sequence).

This chain connects TRBV19 to TRBJ2-7; TRBD1 matches at 8 bases. CDR3 size: 14 residues. V dropped 5 bases and J dropped 3; count of bases not matched to a gene: 6. In germline, CDR1 is LNHDA, CDR2 SQIVND (reference sequence). The CDR3 is CASSPGQGIYEQYF. The CDR3 DNA reads TGTGCCAGTAGTCCCGGACAGGGAATCTACGAGCAGTACTTC.

The chain's CDR3 is CASSLHRGEKLFF. The CDR3 DNA sequence: TGTGCCAGCAGCCTACACAGGGGTGAAAAACTGTTTTTT. V is TRBV12-3 or TRBV12-4 and J is TRBJ1-4; 7 bases align to TRBD1. The CDR3 is 13 amino acids. V dropped 6 bases and J dropped 7; count of bases not matched to a gene: 5.

The chain has TRBV30 and TRBJ2-5; tentatively, D is TRBD1 (6 bases). The germline V and J ends were trimmed by 1 base and 4 bases, with 13 bases remaining between them. This CDR3 contains 14 residues. CDR1 is GTSNPN, CDR2 SVGIG, per germline (reference sequence). This chain's CDR3 is CAWSGDPRGETQYF. The CDR3 bases are TGTGCCTGGAGTGGGGACCCCAGGGGAGAGACCCAGTACTTC.

CDR3 residues: CASSRQGTGGYTF. CDR3 nucleotide sequence: TGTGCCAGCAGCCGACAGGGAACGGGAGGCTACACCTTC. The rearrangement joins TRBV7-9 to TRBJ1-2, with 7 bases aligning to TRBD1. The CDR3 length is 13 residues. Per the germline V gene, CDR1 is SEHNR and CDR2 is FQNEAQ (reference sequence). With 5 bases clipped from V and 8 bases from J, the junction kept 8 bases outside the gene matches.

This clone is a singleton in its sample. The chain carries TRBV6-5 and TRBJ1-5, with TRBD1 identical over 7 bases. The germline V gene has CDR1 MNHEY and CDR2 SVGAGI. J was trimmed by 1 base and V by 6 bases; bases with no gene match: 6. This CDR3 comprises 15 residues. As DNA, the CDR3 is TGTGCCAGCAGCCTGGAGGGGGCGAGCAATCAGCCCCAGCATTTT. It is translated as CASSLEGASNQPQHF.